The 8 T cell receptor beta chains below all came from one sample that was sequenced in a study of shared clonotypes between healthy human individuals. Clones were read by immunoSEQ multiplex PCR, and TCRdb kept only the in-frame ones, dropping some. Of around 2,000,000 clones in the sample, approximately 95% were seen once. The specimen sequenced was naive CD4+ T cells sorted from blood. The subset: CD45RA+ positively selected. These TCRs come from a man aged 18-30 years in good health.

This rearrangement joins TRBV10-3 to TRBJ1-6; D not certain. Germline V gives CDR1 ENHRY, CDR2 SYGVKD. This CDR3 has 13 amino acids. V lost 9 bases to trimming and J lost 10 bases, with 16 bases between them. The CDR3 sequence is CAIGQDKRSPLHF. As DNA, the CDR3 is TGTGCCATAGGGCAAGATAAACGATCACCCCTCCACTTT.

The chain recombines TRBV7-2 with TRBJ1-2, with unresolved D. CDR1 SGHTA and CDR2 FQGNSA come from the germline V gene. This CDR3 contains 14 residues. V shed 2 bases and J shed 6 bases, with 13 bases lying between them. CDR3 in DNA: TGTGCCAGCAGCTTATCGGTAGTATCCGATGGCTACACCTTC. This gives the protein CASSLSVVSDGYTF.

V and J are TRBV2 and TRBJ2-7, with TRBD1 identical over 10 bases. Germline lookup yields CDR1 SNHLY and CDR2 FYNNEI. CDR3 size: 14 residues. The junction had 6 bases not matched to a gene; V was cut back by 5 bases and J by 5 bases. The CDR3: CASSSGQGRDEQYF. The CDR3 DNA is TGTGCCAGCAGTTCGGGACAGGGGCGCGACGAGCAGTACTTC.

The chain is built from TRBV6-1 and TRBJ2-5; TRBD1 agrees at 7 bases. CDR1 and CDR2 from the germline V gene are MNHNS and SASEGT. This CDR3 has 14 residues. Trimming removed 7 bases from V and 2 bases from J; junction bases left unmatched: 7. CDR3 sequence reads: CASTRQGPQETQYF. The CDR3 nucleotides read TGTGCCAGCACACGACAGGGCCCACAAGAGACCCAGTACTTC.

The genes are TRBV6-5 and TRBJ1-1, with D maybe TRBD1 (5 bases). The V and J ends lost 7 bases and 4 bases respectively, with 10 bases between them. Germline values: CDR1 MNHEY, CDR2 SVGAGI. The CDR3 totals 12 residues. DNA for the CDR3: TGTGCCAGCAAAGGGGTTAGCACTGAAGCTTTCTTT. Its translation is CASKGVSTEAFF.

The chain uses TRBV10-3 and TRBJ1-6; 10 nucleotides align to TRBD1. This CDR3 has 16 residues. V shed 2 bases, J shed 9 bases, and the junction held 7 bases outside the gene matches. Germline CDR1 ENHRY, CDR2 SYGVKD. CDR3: CAISERGGQGISPLHF. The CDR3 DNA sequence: TGTGCCATCAGTGAGAGGGGGGGACAGGGGATTTCACCCCTCCACTTT.

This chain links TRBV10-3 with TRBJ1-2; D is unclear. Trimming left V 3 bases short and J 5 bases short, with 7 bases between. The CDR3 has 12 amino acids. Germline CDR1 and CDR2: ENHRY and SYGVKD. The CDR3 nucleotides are TGTGCCATCAGTGAAGAGACATATGGCTACACCTTC. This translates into CAISEETYGYTF.

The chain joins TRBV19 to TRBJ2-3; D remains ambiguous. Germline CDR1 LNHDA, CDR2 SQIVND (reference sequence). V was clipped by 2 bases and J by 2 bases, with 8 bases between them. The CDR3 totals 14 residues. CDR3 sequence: CASSINLFTDTQYF. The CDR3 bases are TGTGCCAGTAGTATAAACCTCTTCACAGATACGCAGTATTTT. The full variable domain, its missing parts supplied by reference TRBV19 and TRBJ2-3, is DGGITQSPKYLFRKEGQNVTLSCEQNLNHDAMYWYRQDPGQGLRLIYYSQIVNDFQKGDIAEGYSVSREKKESFPLTVTSAQKNPTAFYLCASSINLFTDTQYFGPGTRLTVL.